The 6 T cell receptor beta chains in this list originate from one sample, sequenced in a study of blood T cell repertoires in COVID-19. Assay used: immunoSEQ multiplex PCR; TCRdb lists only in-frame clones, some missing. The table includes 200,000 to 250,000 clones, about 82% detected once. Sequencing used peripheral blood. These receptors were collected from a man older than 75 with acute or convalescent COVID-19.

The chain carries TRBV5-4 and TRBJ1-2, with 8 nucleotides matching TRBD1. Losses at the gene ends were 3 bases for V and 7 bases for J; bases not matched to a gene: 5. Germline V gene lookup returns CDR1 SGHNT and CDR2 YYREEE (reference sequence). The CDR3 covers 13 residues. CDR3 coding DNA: TGTGCCAGCAGCTCGACAGGGGTGGTTGGCTACACCTTC. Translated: CASSSTGVVGYTF.

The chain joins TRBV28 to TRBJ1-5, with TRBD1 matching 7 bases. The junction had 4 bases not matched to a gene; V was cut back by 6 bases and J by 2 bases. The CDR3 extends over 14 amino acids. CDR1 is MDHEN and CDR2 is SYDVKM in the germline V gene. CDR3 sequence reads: CASSRQGGNQPQHF. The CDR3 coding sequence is TGTGCCAGCAGCAGACAGGGAGGCAATCAGCCCCAGCATTTT.

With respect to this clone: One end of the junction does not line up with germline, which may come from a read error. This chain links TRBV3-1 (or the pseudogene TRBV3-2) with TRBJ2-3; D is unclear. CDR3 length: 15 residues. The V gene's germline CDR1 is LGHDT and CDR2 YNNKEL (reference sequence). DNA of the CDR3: TGTGCCAGCAGCCAAGTTCAGGTTCCCACAAATACGCAGTATTTT. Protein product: CASSQVQVPTNTQYF.

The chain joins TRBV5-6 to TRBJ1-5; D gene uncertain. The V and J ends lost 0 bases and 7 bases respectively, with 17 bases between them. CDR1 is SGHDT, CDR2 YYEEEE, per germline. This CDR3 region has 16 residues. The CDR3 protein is CASSLAKIGFTQPQHF. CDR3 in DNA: TGTGCCAGCAGCTTGGCCAAGATCGGGTTTACGCAGCCCCAGCATTTT.

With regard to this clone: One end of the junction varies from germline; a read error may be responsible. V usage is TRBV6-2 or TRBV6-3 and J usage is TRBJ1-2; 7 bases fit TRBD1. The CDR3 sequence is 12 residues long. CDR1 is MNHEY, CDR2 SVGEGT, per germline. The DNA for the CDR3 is TGTGCCAGCAGTTACTCAACAGGGGCCCATTCCTTC. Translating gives CASSYSTGAHSF.

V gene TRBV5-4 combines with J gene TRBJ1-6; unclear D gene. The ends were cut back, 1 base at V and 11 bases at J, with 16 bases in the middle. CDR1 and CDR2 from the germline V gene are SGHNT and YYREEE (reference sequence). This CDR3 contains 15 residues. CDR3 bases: TGTGCCAGCAGCTTGCTATCTCGTCCAGAGGCACCCCTCCACTTT. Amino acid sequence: CASSLLSRPEAPLHF.